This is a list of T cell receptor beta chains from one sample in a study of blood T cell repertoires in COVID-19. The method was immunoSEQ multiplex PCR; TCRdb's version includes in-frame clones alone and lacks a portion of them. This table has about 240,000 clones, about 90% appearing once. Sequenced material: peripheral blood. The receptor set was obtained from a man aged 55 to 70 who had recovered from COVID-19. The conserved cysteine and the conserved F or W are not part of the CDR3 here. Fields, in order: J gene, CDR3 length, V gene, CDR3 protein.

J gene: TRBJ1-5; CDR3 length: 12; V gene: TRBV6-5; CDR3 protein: ASSRQGRNQPQH
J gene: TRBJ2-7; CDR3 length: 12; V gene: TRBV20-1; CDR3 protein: SASLPRGPYEQY
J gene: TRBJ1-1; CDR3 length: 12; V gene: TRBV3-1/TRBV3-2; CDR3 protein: ASSQYTGGGEAF
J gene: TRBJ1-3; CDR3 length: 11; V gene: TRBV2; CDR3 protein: ASRGTGGNTIY
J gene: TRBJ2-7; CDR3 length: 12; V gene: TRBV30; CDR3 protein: AWRERAGDYEQY
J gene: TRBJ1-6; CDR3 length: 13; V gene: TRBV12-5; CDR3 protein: ASGLSGQGFSPLH
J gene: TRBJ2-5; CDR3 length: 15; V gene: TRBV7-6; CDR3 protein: ASSLGASGGAQETQY
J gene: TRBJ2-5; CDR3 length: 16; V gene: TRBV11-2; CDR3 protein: ASSLGSSGGGRQETQY
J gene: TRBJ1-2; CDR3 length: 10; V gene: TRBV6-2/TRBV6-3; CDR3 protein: ASSSAVHGYT
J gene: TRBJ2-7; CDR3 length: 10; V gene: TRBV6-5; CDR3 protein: ATDRDRYEQY
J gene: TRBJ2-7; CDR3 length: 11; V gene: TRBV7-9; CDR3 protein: ASSLGHGYEQY
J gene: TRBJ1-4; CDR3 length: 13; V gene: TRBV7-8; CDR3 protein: ASSFSGTAGEKLF
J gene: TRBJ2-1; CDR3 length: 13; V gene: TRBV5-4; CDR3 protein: ASSLDFSSYNEQF
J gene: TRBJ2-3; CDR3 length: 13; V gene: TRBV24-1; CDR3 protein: ATGRGQTNTDTQY